This T cell receptor beta chain was retrieved from a study of T-cell reconstitution after alpha-beta-depleted transplantation in children. Molecular barcoding with unique molecular identifiers was used for the TCRbeta library. Via MiXCR, TCRdb re-called the PCR reads, giving one row per CDR3 protein. This sample carries around 490,000 distinct CDR3 sequences, over 10% of them seen once, and the ten largest clones take 14%. This clonotype was seen only a few times. Its antigen remains unknown. V dropped 4 bases and J dropped 8 bases, with 14 bases sitting between them. Germline loops: CDR1 SGHTA, CDR2 FQGNSA. The CDR3 is made up of 13 amino acids. Notes on the study in general: The authors attributed T-cell counts and diversity one year after transplant mostly to newly produced T cells. Certain patients had high TCRbeta diversity at day 60, and it came from recipient T cells and thymic progenitors that survived. Several hundred rapidly expanded clones from non-depleted graft cells reportedly supplied alpha-beta T cells about two months post-transplant.

The sample in question was PBMCs, mostly from graft donor cells, obtained 180 days after TCRalphabeta/CD19-depleted stem cell transplant. The source of this sequence is a female patient aged 2-9 years who had a stem cell transplant for aplastic anemia, so the T cells may come from the graft donor. The V and J genes are TRBV7-2 and TRBJ1-2; D call uncertain. CDR3 residues: CASSSEPQVGYTF. CDR3 bases: TGTGCCAGCAGCTCGGAGCCCCAGGTGGGCTACACCTTC.